This T cell receptor beta chain is from a study of T cell responses to AZD1222 COVID-19 vaccine. Libraries were prepared by immunoSEQ multiplex PCR; TCRdb keeps only in-frame clonotypes and omits some of them. The sample contains some 140,000 clones, more than 90% of which appear only once. Concerning this clone: Its specificity is unknown.

General study results and limits: Among the donors, most were white British and more were female, and clonal diversity was possibly underestimated. The study found Spike-specific TCR breadth and depth rose after two AZD1222 doses.

This sample comprised peripheral blood, obtained 28 days after the second AZD1222 dose. This clonotype originated in an adult who received the AZD1222 COVID-19 vaccine.

In nucleotides, the CDR3 is TGTGCCAGCAGTTCACTAGACCGTTATGGCTACACCTTC. As protein: CASSSLDRYGYTF. This chain connects TRBV27 to TRBJ1-2; D remains unclear. The ends were cut back, 4 bases at V and 5 bases at J, with 11 bases in the middle. Germline CDR1 MNHEY, CDR2 SMNVEV (reference sequence). This CDR3 comprises 13 residues.